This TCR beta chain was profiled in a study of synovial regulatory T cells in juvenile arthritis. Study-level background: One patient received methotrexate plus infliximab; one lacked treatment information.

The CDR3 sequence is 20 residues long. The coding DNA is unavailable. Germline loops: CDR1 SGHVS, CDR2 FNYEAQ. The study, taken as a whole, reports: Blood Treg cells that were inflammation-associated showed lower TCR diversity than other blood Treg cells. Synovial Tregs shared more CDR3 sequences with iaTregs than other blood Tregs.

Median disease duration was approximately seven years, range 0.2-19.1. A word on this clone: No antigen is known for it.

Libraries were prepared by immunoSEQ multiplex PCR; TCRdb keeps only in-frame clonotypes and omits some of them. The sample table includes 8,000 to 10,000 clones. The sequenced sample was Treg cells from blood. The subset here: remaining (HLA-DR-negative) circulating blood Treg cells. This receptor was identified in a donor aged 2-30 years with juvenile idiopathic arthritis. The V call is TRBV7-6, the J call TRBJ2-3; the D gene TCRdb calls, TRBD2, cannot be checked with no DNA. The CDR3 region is CASSSRGLAGAKASTDTQYF.